This T cell receptor (beta chain) was found in a study of blood T cell repertoires in COVID-19. Study background: Samples of COVID-19 (acute and convalescent) were obtained from the United States, Italy and Spain.

In the source study's methods: Reference gene primer amplification gave nucleated cell count estimates. Produced via immunoSEQ multiplex PCR; TCRdb's table is partial and in-frame only. The V and J calls and clone size come from that table; D and trimming were worked out from the DNA. The sample includes fewer than 80,000 clones, around 89% of them seen just once. This clone was seen once. The CDR3 runs to 15 residues. Germline CDR1 reads SGHRS; CDR2 reads YFSETQ. After removal of 2 bases from V and 6 bases from J, the junction contained 7 bases not matched to a gene. This sequence joins TRBV5-1 and TRBJ2-1; 8 bases line up with TRBD2. This sequence originates from a human donor in a cohort sampled during active COVID-19. Sequencing was carried out using peripheral blood. In DNA form, the CDR3 reads TGCGCCAGCAGCTTTACAGCGGGAGTGGGCAATGAGCAGTTCTTC. This encodes CASSFTAGVGNEQFF.